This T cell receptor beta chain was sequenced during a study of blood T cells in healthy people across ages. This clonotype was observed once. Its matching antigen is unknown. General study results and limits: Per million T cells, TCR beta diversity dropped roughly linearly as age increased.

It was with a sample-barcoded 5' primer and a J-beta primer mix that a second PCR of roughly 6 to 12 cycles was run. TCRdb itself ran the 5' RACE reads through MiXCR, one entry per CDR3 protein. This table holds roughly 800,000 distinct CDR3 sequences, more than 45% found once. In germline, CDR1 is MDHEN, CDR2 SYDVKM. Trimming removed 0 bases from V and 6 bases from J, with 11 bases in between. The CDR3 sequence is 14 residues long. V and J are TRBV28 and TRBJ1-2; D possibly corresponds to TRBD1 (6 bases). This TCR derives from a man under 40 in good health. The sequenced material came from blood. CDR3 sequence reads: CASSLWGHADGYTF. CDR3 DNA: TGTGCCAGCAGTTTATGGGGACACGCTGATGGCTACACCTTC.